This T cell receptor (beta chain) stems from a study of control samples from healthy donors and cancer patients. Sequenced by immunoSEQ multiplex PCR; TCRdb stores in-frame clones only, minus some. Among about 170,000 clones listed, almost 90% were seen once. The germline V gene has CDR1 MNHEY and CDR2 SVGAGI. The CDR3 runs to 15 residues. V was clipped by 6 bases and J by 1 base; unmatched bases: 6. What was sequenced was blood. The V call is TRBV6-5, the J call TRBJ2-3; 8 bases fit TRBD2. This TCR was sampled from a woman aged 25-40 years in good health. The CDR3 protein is CASSTGTRRTDTQYF. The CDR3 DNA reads TGTGCCAGCAGCACCGGGACTAGACGCACAGATACGCAGTATTTT.